The sequence of this T cell receptor beta chain was determined in a study of shared clonotypes between healthy human individuals. After removal of 6 bases from V and 5 bases from J, the junction contained 1 base not matched to a gene. The V gene's germline CDR1 is MNHEY and CDR2 SVGAGI. The CDR3 contains 12 residues. Donors had no recently reported acute infections or vaccinations and were HIV-negative. Nashville, Tennessee was home to all donors, each a Caucasian adult. A split of CD4+ cells into CD45RA+ naive and CD45RA-negative memory subsets was performed. Profiling relied on immunoSEQ multiplex PCR, and the TCRdb table lists in-frame clones only, not all of them. The sample lists 950,000 to 1,100,000 clones, approximately 80% occurring once.

The sequenced sample was memory CD4+ T cells from PBMCs. Subset given: CD45RA-negative fraction. This receptor was obtained from a man younger than 30 in good health. Some clones in this sample may be carry-over from other donors' samples. The J gene is TRBJ1-5, the V gene TRBV6-5; 7 positions agree with TRBD1. The CDR3 here is CASRQGDQPQHF. The CDR3 bases are TGTGCCAGCAGGCAGGGGGATCAGCCCCAGCATTTT.